This T cell receptor (beta chain) stems from a study of shared T cell receptors in the human thymus. V was pared by 4 bases and J by 5 bases, with 14 bases between. Per germline, CDR1 LGHNT and CDR2 FRNRAP. The CDR3 runs to 15 residues. Data came from immunoSEQ multiplex PCR; TCRdb stores just in-frame clones and leaves some out. The table shows hundreds of thousands of clones, with roughly 86% occurring only once. Another study also made use of these data, one on human thymus T cells.

J is TRBJ1-4 and V is TRBV12-5; D gene unclear. The sequence was obtained from a boy in the first two years of life with a congenital heart defect. What was sequenced was thymocytes. CDR3 protein: CASGYNSSGNEKLFF. As DNA, the CDR3 is TGTGCTAGTGGTTACAACAGCTCGGGGAATGAAAAACTGTTTTTT.